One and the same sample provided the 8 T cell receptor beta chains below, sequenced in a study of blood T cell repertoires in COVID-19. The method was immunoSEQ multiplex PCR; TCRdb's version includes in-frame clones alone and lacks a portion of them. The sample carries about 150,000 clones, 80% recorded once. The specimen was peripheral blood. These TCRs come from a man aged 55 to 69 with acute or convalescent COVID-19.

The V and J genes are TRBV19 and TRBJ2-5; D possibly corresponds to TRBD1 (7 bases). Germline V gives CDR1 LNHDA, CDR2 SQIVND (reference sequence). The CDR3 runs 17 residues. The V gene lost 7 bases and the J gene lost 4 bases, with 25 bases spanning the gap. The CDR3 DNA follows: TGTGCCAGTACCCAAACCCATCGACAGGGAGGTCGAGAGACCCAGTACTTC. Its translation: CASTQTHRQGGRETQYF.

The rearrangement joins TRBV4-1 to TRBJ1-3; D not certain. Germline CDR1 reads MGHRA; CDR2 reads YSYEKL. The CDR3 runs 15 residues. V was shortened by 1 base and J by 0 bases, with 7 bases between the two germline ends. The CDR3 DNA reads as TGCGCCAGCAGCCAAGGACAAAACTCTGGAAACACCATATATTTT. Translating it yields CASSQGQNSGNTIYF.

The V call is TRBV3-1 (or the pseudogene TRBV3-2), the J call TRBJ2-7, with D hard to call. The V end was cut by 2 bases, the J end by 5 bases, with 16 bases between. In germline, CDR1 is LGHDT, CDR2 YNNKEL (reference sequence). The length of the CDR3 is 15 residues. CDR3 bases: TGTGCCAGCAGCCAATCCCCGGAGAAACGGCACGAGCAGTACTTC. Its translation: CASSQSPEKRHEQYF.

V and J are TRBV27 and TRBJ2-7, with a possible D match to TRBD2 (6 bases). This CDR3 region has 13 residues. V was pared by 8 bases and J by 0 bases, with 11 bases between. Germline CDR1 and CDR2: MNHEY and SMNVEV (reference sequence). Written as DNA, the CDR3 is TGTGCCAGCGGGGCGCGGGGCTCCTACGAGCAGTACTTC. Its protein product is CASGARGSYEQYF.

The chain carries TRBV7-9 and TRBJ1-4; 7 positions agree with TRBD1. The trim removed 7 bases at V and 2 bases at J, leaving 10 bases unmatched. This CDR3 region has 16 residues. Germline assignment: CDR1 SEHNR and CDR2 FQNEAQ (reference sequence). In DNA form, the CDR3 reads TGTGCCAGCACCGCTACAGGGGTTACTACTAATGAAAAACTGTTTTTT. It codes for CASTATGVTTNEKLFF.

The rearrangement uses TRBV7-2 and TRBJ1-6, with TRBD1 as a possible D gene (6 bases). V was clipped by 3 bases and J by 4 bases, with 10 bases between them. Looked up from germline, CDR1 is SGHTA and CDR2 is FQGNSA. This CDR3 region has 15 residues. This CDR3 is CASSFRTGYNSPLHF. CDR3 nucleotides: TGTGCCAGCAGCTTTCGTACAGGGTATAATTCACCCCTCCACTTT.

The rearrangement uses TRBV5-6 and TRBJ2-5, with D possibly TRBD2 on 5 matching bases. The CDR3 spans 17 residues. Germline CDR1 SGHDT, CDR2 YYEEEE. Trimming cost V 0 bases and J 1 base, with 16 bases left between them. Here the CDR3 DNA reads TGTGCCAGCAGCTTGGAGGGAGCTAGCCGGCTCCAAGAGACCCAGTACTTC. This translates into CASSLEGASRLQETQYF.

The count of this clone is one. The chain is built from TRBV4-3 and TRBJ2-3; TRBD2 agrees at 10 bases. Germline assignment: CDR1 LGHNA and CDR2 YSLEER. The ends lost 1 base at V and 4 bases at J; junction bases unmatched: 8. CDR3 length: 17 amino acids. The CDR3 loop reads CASSQATSGVGADTQYF. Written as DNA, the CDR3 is TGCGCCAGCAGCCAAGCCACTAGCGGGGTGGGGGCAGATACGCAGTATTTT.